This is a list of T cell receptor beta chains from one sample in a study of long-term antiretroviral therapy in people with HIV. Clones were read by immunoSEQ multiplex PCR, and TCRdb kept only the in-frame ones, dropping some. The sample shows approximately 12,000 clones, over 80% of them seen only once. This sample comprised unsorted PBMCs, obtained nearly 8.5 years after starting antiretroviral therapy. The source is a middle-aged man with HIV. The CDR3 runs from the conserved cysteine through the conserved F or W. A D gene is named only where the DNA matches it firmly. Some rows mark clone size as missing; the rest say once, few, many or name a class of expanded clone.

v_gene	abundance	j_gene	d_gene	CDR3nt	CDR3aa
TRBV18	-	TRBJ2-7	TRBD1	TGTGCCAGCTCATCTATTCGGACAGGGGATGTAGAGCAGTACTTC	CASSSIRTGDVEQYF
TRBV28	-	TRBJ2-5	-	TGTGCCAGCAGGGCGAGGGGGCAAGAGACCCAGTACTTC	CASRARGQETQYF
TRBV10-3	-	TRBJ1-2	TRBD1	TGTGCCATCAGTTGGACAGGGGACAACTATGGCTACACCTTC	CAISWTGDNYGYTF
TRBV7-2	-	TRBJ2-7	-	TGTGCCAGCAGCTTCGGAGTCCTCGAGCAGTACTTC	CASSFGVLEQYF
TRBV7-1	once	TRBJ2-3	TRBD1	TGTGCCAGCAGCTGGGGACAGGGGGCGCTGGCAGATACGCAGTATTTT	CASSWGQGALADTQYF
TRBV19	-	TRBJ1-6	-	TGTGCCAGTAGCCCCCGGGGGAATTCACCCCTCCACTTT	CASSPRGNSPLHF
TRBV19	-	TRBJ2-2	-	TGTGCCAGTCCAGGGAGTTCCGGGGAGCTGTTTTTT	CASPGSSGELFF
TRBV5-6	few	TRBJ1-5	-	TGTGCCAGCAGCTTCCGACAGGCCAATAGCAATCAGCCCCAGCATTTT	CASSFRQANSNQPQHF
TRBV25-1	-	TRBJ1-1	-	TGTGCCAGCAGTGAATCAGGGGTAGAGGAAGCTTTCTTT	CASSESGVEEAFF
TRBV6-1	-	TRBJ2-7	TRBD1	TGTGCCAGCCCATCAGGGGGCGAGCAGTACTTC	CASPSGGEQYF
TRBV6-5	-	TRBJ2-7	-	TGTGCCAGCAGTTTAGGGGGTTACTACGAGCAGTACTTC	CASSLGGYYEQYF
TRBV2	-	TRBJ1-1	-	TGTGCCAGCAGTGATGAGTCTCTCAACACTGAAGCTTTCTTT	CASSDESLNTEAFF
TRBV13	-	TRBJ2-3	-	TGTGCCAGCAGCTTAGCTGTCGAAAGCACAGATACGCAGTATTTT	CASSLAVESTDTQYF
TRBV25-1	-	TRBJ2-7	-	TGTGCCAGCAGTGAAGCGGGCTCCTACGAGCAGTACTTC	CASSEAGSYEQYF
TRBV19	once	TRBJ1-5	-	TGTGCCAGTAGTAGGGGGAATTTGGGACTTTTCAATCAGCCCCAGCATTTT	CASSRGNLGLFNQPQHF
TRBV10-3	-	TRBJ1-2	-	TGTGCCACCGAGAGTAACTATGGCTACACCTTC	CATESNYGYTF
TRBV7-6	-	TRBJ1-2	-	TGTGCCAGCAGCCCCCTATTCCCGGGACACCTTAACTATGGCTACACCTTC	CASSPLFPGHLNYGYTF
TRBV6-6	-	TRBJ1-4	-	TGTGCCAGCAGAACTAGGGCAGGAACTAATGAAAAACTGTTTTTT	CASRTRAGTNEKLFF
TRBV2	few	TRBJ2-1	-	TGTGCCAGCAGCAGAGGGTACAATGAGCAGTTCTTC	CASSRGYNEQFF
TRBV29-1	-	TRBJ2-3	-	TGCAGCGTCGACCCCCGGGGTAGGCCCACAGATACGCAGTATTTT	CSVDPRGRPTDTQYF
TRBV5-1	-	TRBJ2-7	-	TGCGCCAGCAGCACTCTGCCCGATGGACTGATAACCTACGAGCAGTACTTC	CASSTLPDGLITYEQYF
TRBV7-2	few	TRBJ2-7	TRBD2	TGTGCCAGCAGCCAAGGAGCGGGGGAGGGCGAGCAGTACTTC	CASSQGAGEGEQYF
TRBV27	-	TRBJ2-7	-	TGTGCCAGCAGTTTATCGGGGGGCGAGGGGCTCGAGCAGTACTTC	CASSLSGGEGLEQYF
TRBV11-2	once	TRBJ1-1	-	TGTGCCAGCAGCTCGTGGGGGCGGGATTACACTGAAGCTTTCTTT	CASSSWGRDYTEAFF
TRBV6-6	-	TRBJ2-7	-	TGTGCCAGCAGTTACAGGGAACCCTTTTCCTACGAGCAGTACTTC	CASSYREPFSYEQYF
TRBV7-6	-	TRBJ1-5	-	TGTGCCAGCAGCCCCCAGGTCGGGGGTCAGCCCCAGCATTTT	CASSPQVGGQPQHF